These 28 T cell receptor beta chains share one sample of origin, sequenced in a study of vaccination effects on CD4 cells after COVID-19 (dated by TCRdb to about 2022). These receptors' antigens are unknown. The ViraFEST assay stimulated PBMC with viral peptide pools and then used TCR sequencing to identify antigen-specific CD4+ T cell clonotypes by expansion. After less than 13 days of culture, CD4+ T cells were isolated with the EasySep CD4+ T cell isolation kit. Convalescent patients had PCR-confirmed SARS-CoV-2 infection between March and December 2020, before Alpha, Beta and Delta variants emerged in the United States. Library prep was done by the immunoSEQ multiplex PCR assay. Here the immuneACCESS table is served through TCRdb, limited to in-frame sequences with V and J called. Missing clones are a known gap in these copies; in checked studies unresolved V genes cover under half, and the rest lacks a known reason. For this sample the table gives some 40,000 clones, of which 70% to 80% were detected only once. The leading ten clones occupy around 15% of the sample.

The sequencing here drew on CD4+ T cells from PBMCs cultured with HCoV-NL63 spike peptides, taken before COVID-19 vaccination. The sample's cell subset or site label is to be understood as: HCoV-NL63 spike overlapping peptide pool stimulation. These receptors all come from a human donor who had a prior SARS-CoV-2 infection.

The genes are TRBV4-3 and TRBJ2-1; TRBD2 is a possible D gene (6 bases). The V end lost 0 bases, the J end lost 9 bases, and 15 bases lay between the germline ends. CDR1 is LGHNA, CDR2 YSLEER, per germline. The CDR3 sequence is 15 residues long. CDR3 in DNA: TGCGCCAGCAGCCAAGATTTGTTCTTGGGGGGTGAGCAGTTCTTC. Translating gives CASSQDLFLGGEQFF.

This clone was seen only a few times. V is TRBV2 and J is TRBJ2-5; TRBD2 is a possible D gene (5 bases). This CDR3 has 12 residues. Trimming pared 10 bases from V and 5 bases from J, leaving 14 bases between. The germline gives CDR1 SNHLY, CDR2 FYNNEI. The CDR3 bases are TGTGCCACCCAGTCTCCGGGGGAGACCCAGTACTTC. Encoded protein: CATQSPGETQYF.

The chain joins TRBV5-1 to TRBJ1-1, with TRBD1 matching 11 bases. Germline V gives CDR1 SGHRS, CDR2 YFSETQ. Unmatched junction bases numbered 12, after V lost 4 bases and J lost 4 bases. The CDR3 length is 17 residues. CDR3 bases: TGCGCCAGCAGCCCCCGGACAGGGGGCTTGGGCGGCACTGAAGCTTTCTTT. This translates into CASSPRTGGLGGTEAFF.

This clone was counted a single time. The chain couples TRBV7-2 to TRBJ2-1; 7 positions match TRBD1. CDR1 is SGHTA, CDR2 FQGNSA, per germline. With V trimmed by 5 bases and J by 0 bases, 4 bases remained unmatched. The CDR3 is made up of 15 amino acids. CDR3 residues: CASSQGQPSYNEQFF. The DNA for the CDR3 is TGTGCCAGCAGCCAGGGACAGCCCTCCTACAATGAGCAGTTCTTC.

The rearrangement links TRBV7-3 to TRBJ2-2, with TRBD2 as a possible D gene (6 bases). This CDR3 contains 14 residues. Looked up from germline, CDR1 is SGHTA and CDR2 is FQGTGA. V was shortened by 0 bases and J by 8 bases, with 10 bases between the two germline ends. The CDR3 coding sequence is TGTGCCAGCAGCTTAACGTTTGCGGGAGGGGAGCTGTTTTTT. The encoded protein is CASSLTFAGGELFF. The variable domain in full, with the rest retrieved from reference TRBV7-3 and TRBJ2-2, is GAGVSQTPSNKVTEKGKYVELRCDPISGHTALYWYRQSLGQGPEFLIYFQGTGAADDSGLPNDRFFAVRPEGSVSTLKIQRTERGDSAVYLCASSLTFAGGELFFGEGSRLTVL.

The chain recombines TRBV6-6 with TRBJ2-3; D not resolved. The CDR3 consists of 13 residues. V lost 6 bases to trimming and J lost 0 bases, with 7 bases between them. Germline V gene data show CDR1 as MNHNY and CDR2 as SVGAGI (reference sequence). This chain's CDR3 is CASRIPSTDTQYF. The CDR3 nucleotides are TGTGCCAGCAGGATACCTAGCACAGATACGCAGTATTTT.

This chain uses TRBV4-2 with TRBJ1-3; 7 positions match TRBD1. In germline, CDR1 is LGHNA, CDR2 YNFKEQ. The CDR3 is 14 residues long. J gave up 3 bases and V 4 bases, and 3 bases lay outside the gene matches. CDR3 sequence (DNA): TGTGCCAGCAGCCGAGGACAGGATGGAAACACCATATATTTT. Protein: CASSRGQDGNTIYF.

The rearrangement links TRBV7-9 to TRBJ1-2; 11 bases line up with TRBD1. V shed 6 bases, J shed 1 base, and the junction held 1 base outside the gene matches. The V gene's germline CDR1 is SEHNR and CDR2 FQNEAQ (reference sequence). The CDR3 has 14 residues. CDR3 coding DNA: TGTGCCAGCAGGGGACAGGGGGTTAACTATGGCTACACCTTC. Translation gives CASRGQGVNYGYTF.

The CDR3 sequence: CASSYRPTGATYEQYF. The DNA for the CDR3 is TGTGCCAGCAGTTACCGACCGACAGGGGCGACCTACGAGCAGTACTTC. V usage is TRBV6-5 and J usage is TRBJ2-7; 8 bases are shared with TRBD1. The germline V gene encodes CDR1 MNHEY and CDR2 SVGAGI. This CDR3 is built from 16 residues. The junction had 8 bases not matched to a gene; V was cut back by 2 bases and J by 2 bases.

The chain is built from TRBV4-2 and TRBJ2-2; D remains unclear. Trimming took off 0 bases at V and 6 bases at J, with 11 bases between the two ends. CDR1 is LGHNA and CDR2 is YNFKEQ in the germline V gene. The CDR3 covers 15 residues. The CDR3 DNA is TGTGCCAGCAGCCAAGATCAGAGATTCTCCGGGGAGCTGTTTTTT. Amino acids: CASSQDQRFSGELFF.

V and J are TRBV7-9 and TRBJ2-7; a possible D gene is TRBD2 (5 bases). The V gene's germline CDR1 is SEHNR and CDR2 FQNEAQ (reference sequence). Trimming shortened V by 3 bases and J by 6 bases, and 12 bases separated the two germline ends. CDR3 length: 13 amino acids. The CDR3 region has the DNA TGTGCCAGCAGCTTTTCGGGGTACTCCGAGCAGTACTTC. Its translation: CASSFSGYSEQYF. Full variable domain (rest looked up from reference TRBV7-9 and TRBJ2-7): DTGVSQNPRHKITKRGQNVTFRCDPISEHNRLYWYRQTLGQGPEFLTYFQNEAQLEKSRLLSDRFSAERPKGSFSTLEIQRTEQGDSAMYLCASSFSGYSEQYFGPGTRLTVT.

The gene calls are TRBV7-2 and TRBJ1-5, with D possibly matching TRBD1 (5 bases). The V gene's germline CDR1 is SGHTA and CDR2 FQGNSA. The CDR3 runs 13 residues. The V and J ends lost 5 bases and 6 bases respectively, with 11 bases between them. CDR3 region: CASSEQQGQPQHF. DNA for the CDR3: TGTGCCAGCAGCGAGCAGCAGGGTCAGCCCCAGCATTTT.

By its share, this clone is large (0.1 to 1%). The chain links TRBV2 to TRBJ2-1; 8 positions agree with TRBD2. The junction had 11 bases not matched to a gene; V was cut back by 10 bases and J by 9 bases. Germline V gives CDR1 SNHLY, CDR2 FYNNEI. The CDR3 contains 13 residues. CDR3 residues: CATQRELATEQFF. For the CDR3, the DNA is TGTGCCACTCAGCGGGAGTTGGCCACTGAGCAGTTCTTC.

V is TRBV27 and J is TRBJ1-3; perhaps TRBD1 as D (5 bases). The V end was cut by 2 bases, the J end by 1 base, with 21 bases between. This CDR3 is 19 amino acids long. Germline values: CDR1 MNHEY, CDR2 SMNVEV (reference sequence). The CDR3 nucleotides are TGTGCCAGCAGTTTAGCCCGACCGGGGCCGAGGCAGTCTGGAAACACCATATATTTT. Translation gives CASSLARPGPRQSGNTIYF.

V and J are TRBV6-1 and TRBJ2-5; D is ambiguous. The CDR3 is 13 residues long. Trimming removed 1 base from V and 2 bases from J, with 5 bases in between. CDR1 MNHNS and CDR2 SASEGT come from the germline V gene. The CDR3 loop reads CASSEVAQETQYF. CDR3 coding DNA: TGTGCCAGCAGTGAAGTGGCGCAAGAGACCCAGTACTTC.

This rearrangement joins TRBV2 to TRBJ1-4, with D unclear. The length of the CDR3 is 13 residues. V was shortened by 6 bases and J by 8 bases, with 13 bases between the two germline ends. The germline V gene encodes CDR1 SNHLY and CDR2 FYNNEI. DNA for the CDR3: TGTGCCAGCAGGGCTCGAACGGGAGAAAAACTGTTTTTT. This codes for CASRARTGEKLFF. The entire variable domain, with the rest obtained from reference TRBV2 and TRBJ1-4, is as follows: EPEVTQTPSHQVTQMGQEVILRCVPISNHLYFYWYRQILGQKVEFLVSFYNNEISEKSEIFDDQFSVERPDGSNFTLKIRSTKLEDSAMYFCASRARTGEKLFFGSGTQLSVL.

The gene calls are TRBV19 and TRBJ1-5; 10 bases fit TRBD1. The ends lost 5 bases at V and 4 bases at J; junction bases unmatched: 2. In germline, CDR1 is LNHDA, CDR2 SQIVND (reference sequence). This CDR3 contains 14 residues. The CDR3: CASSGQGGNQPQHF. CDR3 sequence (DNA): TGTGCCAGTAGTGGACAGGGGGGGAATCAGCCCCAGCATTTT.

This clone appeared a few times. V gene TRBV27 combines with J gene TRBJ1-6; 8 bases align to TRBD1. V shed 8 bases, J shed 8 bases, and the junction held 11 bases outside the gene matches. This CDR3 comprises 15 residues. Germline CDR1 reads MNHEY; CDR2 reads SMNVEV (reference sequence). DNA of the CDR3: TGTGCCAGCGGAACAGGGGGACCGTTGTATTCACCCCTCCACTTT. Its translation: CASGTGGPLYSPLHF.

The chain employs TRBV5-4 and TRBJ2-7; unclear D gene. The germline gives CDR1 SGHNT, CDR2 YYREEE (reference sequence). Trimming removed 3 bases at V and 5 bases at J, with 21 bases between. CDR3 length: 16 residues. The CDR3 DNA is TGTGCCAGCAGCTCCGCCCCGCAAGGAAAAACGGACGAGCAGTACTTC. Protein product: CASSSAPQGKTDEQYF. The complete variable domain, with remaining parts taken from reference TRBV5-4 and TRBJ2-7, reads ETGVTQSPTHLIKTRGQQVTLRCSSQSGHNTVSWYQQALGQGPQFIFQYYREEENGRGNFPPRFSGLQFPNYSSELNVNALELDDSALYLCASSSAPQGKTDEQYFGPGTRLTVT.

The V and J genes are TRBV9 and TRBJ1-6, with D possibly TRBD1 on 5 matching bases. The germline V gene encodes CDR1 SGDLS and CDR2 YYNGEE. The CDR3 spans 16 residues. The ends were cut back, 4 bases at V and 9 bases at J, with 20 bases in the middle. The CDR3 region is CASSSRGNPRGSPLHF. DNA for the CDR3: TGTGCCAGCAGCTCCCGGGGGAACCCGCGGGGTTCACCCCTCCACTTT.

This clone appeared once. This chain joins TRBV7-9 and TRBJ1-2, with 7 bases aligning to TRBD1. CDR1 is SEHNR, CDR2 FQNEAQ, per germline (reference sequence). V shed 7 bases and J 4 bases; nucleotides not matched to a gene: 15. The CDR3 totals 16 residues. In DNA form, the CDR3 reads TGTGCCAGCACCACTACTTCCAACAGGGGTGCCTATGGCTACACCTTC. Protein product: CASTTTSNRGAYGYTF.

The genes are TRBV7-2 and TRBJ2-1, with TRBD2 matching over 7 bases. The germline gives CDR1 SGHTA, CDR2 FQGNSA. The J segment lost 2 bases and the V segment lost 6 bases, leaving 7 bases of the junction unmatched. The CDR3 spans 15 residues. CDR3 sequence: CASRPNSGTYNEQFF. CDR3 coding DNA: TGTGCCAGCAGACCTAACAGCGGGACCTACAATGAGCAGTTCTTC.

The V gene is TRBV5-5, the J gene TRBJ1-2; 9 bases align to TRBD1. Looked up from germline, CDR1 is SGHKS and CDR2 is YYEKEE (reference sequence). This CDR3 comprises 14 residues. V was pared by 1 base and J by 3 bases, with 1 base of the junction left unmatched. This chain's CDR3 is CASSLRDRDYGYTF. Here the CDR3 DNA reads TGTGCCAGCAGCTTGAGGGACAGGGACTATGGCTACACCTTC. The full variable domain, in which reference TRBV5-5 and TRBJ1-2 provide the parts outside the CDR3, is DAGVTQSPTHLIKTRGQQVTLRCSPISGHKSVSWYQQVLGQGPQFIFQYYEKEERGRGNFPDRFSARQFPNYSSELNVNALLLGDSALYLCASSLRDRDYGYTFGSGTRLTVV.

The rearrangement joins TRBV6-2 or TRBV6-3 to TRBJ2-7; D gene uncertain. From germline, CDR1 is MNHEY and CDR2 SVGEGT. The CDR3 runs to 15 residues. The V end was cut by 1 base, the J end by 3 bases, with 13 bases between. In nucleotides, the CDR3 is TGTGCCAGCAGTTACTTTGAATGGGGTGACTACGAGCAGTACTTC. As protein: CASSYFEWGDYEQYF.

This clone was picked up a small number of times. The chain joins TRBV7-3 to TRBJ1-1; D is perhaps TRBD1 (5 bases). The germline V gene has CDR1 SGHTA and CDR2 FQGTGA. Trimming took off 6 bases at V and 5 bases at J, with 16 bases between the two ends. This CDR3 contains 14 residues. Written as DNA, the CDR3 is TGTGCCAGCAGTTCGCAGGGACTCGGTACTGAAGCTTTCTTT. It is translated as CASSSQGLGTEAFF.

This clone was counted a single time. The gene calls are TRBV18 and TRBJ1-6; D possibly corresponds to TRBD1 (5 bases). Trimming shortened V by 0 bases and J by 9 bases, and 15 bases separated the two germline ends. The CDR3 length is 16 residues. Germline V gene data show CDR1 as KGHSH and CDR2 as LQKENI. The CDR3 loop reads CASSPPGGRRGSPLHF. The CDR3 DNA reads TGTGCCAGCTCACCACCGGGGGGTCGACGGGGTTCACCCCTCCACTTT.

This clone was seen a few times. The chain employs TRBV2 and TRBJ2-5, with D maybe TRBD1 (5 bases). The CDR3 consists of 15 residues. V lost 3 bases and J 5 bases, leaving 16 bases between the germline ends. Germline V lookup: CDR1 SNHLY, CDR2 FYNNEI. This CDR3 is CASSDWTWPSETQYF. Here the CDR3 DNA reads TGTGCCAGCAGTGACTGGACATGGCCCTCGGAGACCCAGTACTTC.

This clone was counted a few times. The rearrangement links TRBV18 to TRBJ1-3; D gene uncertain. The CDR3 has 16 amino acids. Germline loops: CDR1 KGHSH, CDR2 LQKENI. The V end was cut by 6 bases, the J end by 0 bases, with 15 bases between. The CDR3: CASSLEHGSSGNTIYF. DNA for the CDR3: TGTGCCAGCTCTCTAGAGCACGGGAGCTCTGGAAACACCATATATTTT.